Following are 8 T cell receptor beta chains from one sample sequenced in a study of blood T cell repertoires in COVID-19. The repertoire was sequenced with immunoSEQ multiplex PCR; TCRdb's copy has only in-frame clones and lacks some. The data show under 250,000 clones, about 90% seen once. The sample was peripheral blood. Receptors originate from a man aged 25-45 years with COVID-19, enrolled during active disease.

The V and J genes are TRBV7-3 and TRBJ1-1; 9 nucleotides agree with TRBD1. The germline CDR1 and CDR2 sequences are SGHTA and FQGTGA. With V trimmed by 5 bases and J by 6 bases, 10 bases remained unmatched. There are 15 residues in the CDR3. The CDR3 DNA sequence: TGTGCCAGCAGCACCACCGGGACAGGGTCAGCTGAAGCTTTCTTT. This translates into CASSTTGTGSAEAFF.

The rearrangement joins TRBV6-5 to TRBJ1-2; 9 bases fit TRBD1. Trimming at V came to 9 bases and at J to 5 bases, leaving 7 bases not matched to a gene. The CDR3 contains 13 residues. Germline CDR1 MNHEY, CDR2 SVGAGI. CDR3 loop: CASTGGRGYGYTF. The CDR3 coding sequence is TGTGCCAGTACAGGGGGCAGGGGGTATGGCTACACCTTC.

The chain uses TRBV11-2 and TRBJ2-7; the match to TRBD1 covers 7 bases. Unmatched junction bases numbered 1, after V lost 0 bases and J lost 2 bases. The germline CDR1 and CDR2 sequences are SGHAT and FQNNGV. The CDR3 has 14 amino acids. For the CDR3, the DNA is TGTGCCAGCAGCTTAGAGAGGGGGCCCTACGAGCAGTACTTC. It encodes CASSLERGPYEQYF. The full variable domain, with the rest looked up from reference TRBV11-2 and TRBJ2-7, is EAGVAQSPRYKIIEKRQSVAFWCNPISGHATLYWYQQILGQGPKLLIQFQNNGVVDDSQLPKDRFSAERLKGVDSTLKIQPAKLEDSAVYLCASSLERGPYEQYFGPGTRLTVT.

The V gene is TRBV29-1, the J gene TRBJ2-2; 8 nucleotides line up with TRBD2. J was trimmed by 5 bases and V by 7 bases; bases with no gene match: 6. Germline CDR1 is SQVTM and CDR2 is ANQGSEA. The CDR3 runs to 13 residues. The CDR3 nucleotides are TGCAGCGCCCTAGCGGGCGGGACCGGGGAGCTGTTTTTT. Protein: CSALAGGTGELFF.

This chain links TRBV25-1 with TRBJ1-1; no definite D call. From germline, CDR1 is MGHDK and CDR2 SYGVNS. CDR3 length: 14 residues. V lost 0 bases, J lost 4 bases, and 9 bases lay in between. CDR3 sequence: CASSEYGDGTEAFF. The DNA of the CDR3 is TGTGCCAGCAGTGAATACGGGGATGGCACTGAAGCTTTCTTT.

The V gene is TRBV5-1, the J gene TRBJ2-1; 9 bases are a match to TRBD1. CDR1 and CDR2 from the germline V gene are SGHRS and YFSETQ. The CDR3 extends over 15 amino acids. With V trimmed by 5 bases and J by 8 bases, 11 bases remained unmatched. The CDR3 here is CASSTPGQGVDEQFF. The CDR3 DNA sequence: TGCGCCAGCAGTACACCGGGACAGGGTGTCGATGAGCAGTTCTTC.

This sequence joins TRBV28 and TRBJ1-5; TRBD1 agrees at 8 bases. The V gene's germline CDR1 is MDHEN and CDR2 SYDVKM. The CDR3 loop spans 16 amino acids. Trimming cost V 6 bases and J 2 bases; bases outside gene matches: 9. For the CDR3, the DNA is TGTGCCAGCAGCCCTATGACAGGGGTGGGCAATCAGCCCCAGCATTTT. Translated: CASSPMTGVGNQPQHF. The full variable domain, completed using reference TRBV28 and TRBJ1-5, is DVKVTQSSRYLVKRTGEKVFLECVQDMDHENMFWYRQDPGLGLRLIYFSYDVKMKEKGDIPEGYSVSREKKERFSLILESASTNQTSMYLCASSPMTGVGNQPQHFGDGTRLSIL.

The chain uses TRBV10-3 and TRBJ1-2, with 7 bases lining up with TRBD1. Unmatched junction bases numbered 9, after V lost 4 bases and J lost 7 bases. Germline-derived CDR1 and CDR2 are ENHRY and SYGVKD. The CDR3 consists of 14 residues. CDR3 sequence (DNA): TGTGCCATCAGTGTGACAGGGAATGAGGGTGGCTACACCTTC. Translation gives CAISVTGNEGGYTF.